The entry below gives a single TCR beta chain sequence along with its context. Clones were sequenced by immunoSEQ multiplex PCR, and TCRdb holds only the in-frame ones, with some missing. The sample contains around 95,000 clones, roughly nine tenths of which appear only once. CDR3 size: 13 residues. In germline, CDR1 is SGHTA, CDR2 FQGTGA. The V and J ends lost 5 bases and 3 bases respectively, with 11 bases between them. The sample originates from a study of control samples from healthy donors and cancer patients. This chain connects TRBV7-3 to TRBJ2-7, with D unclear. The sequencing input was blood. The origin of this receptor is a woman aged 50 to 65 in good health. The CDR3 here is CASSPNGLYEQYF. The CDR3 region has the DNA TGTGCCAGCAGCCCTAACGGTCTCTACGAGCAGTACTTC.